This T cell receptor beta chain originates from a study of blood T cell repertoires in COVID-19. The data were produced by immunoSEQ multiplex PCR, yet TCRdb's version contains in-frame clones alone and is incomplete. Of some 120,000 clones listed, around four fifths were seen once; the top ten hold about 2.1%. V was shortened by 0 bases and J by 9 bases, with 6 bases between the two germline ends. The CDR3 sequence is 12 residues long. Germline lookup yields CDR1 MNHEY and CDR2 SVGEGT. The source is a man between 25 and 39 years old with acute or convalescent COVID-19. The specimen sequenced was peripheral blood. The chain links TRBV6-2 or TRBV6-3 to TRBJ1-5; D is unresolved. In nucleotides, the CDR3 is TGTGCCAGCAGTTACTCGAACGGGCCCCAGCATTTT. Its translation is CASSYSNGPQHF.